This T cell receptor (beta chain) was profiled in a study of CD8 T cells in Susac syndrome. Germline CDR1 and CDR2: MNHNY and SVGAGI (reference sequence). V gave up 6 bases and J gave up 8 bases; unmatched junction bases: 5. There are 12 residues in the CDR3. cDNA came from roughly 0.5 to 1 ug RNA primed by random hexamers. TCRdb re-called the immunoSEQ multiplex PCR reads with MiXCR, one entry per CDR3 protein. The sample includes approximately 79,000 distinct CDR3 sequences, roughly 92% of them seen just once. The source of this sequence is a human donor with Susac syndrome. The V gene is TRBV6-6, the J gene TRBJ1-2, with 8 nucleotides matching TRBD1. Sequencing was performed on CD8+ T cells from PBMCs. CDR3 DNA: TGTGCCAGCAGAATAAACAGGGGGGGCTACACCTTC. Encoded protein: CASRINRGGYTF.